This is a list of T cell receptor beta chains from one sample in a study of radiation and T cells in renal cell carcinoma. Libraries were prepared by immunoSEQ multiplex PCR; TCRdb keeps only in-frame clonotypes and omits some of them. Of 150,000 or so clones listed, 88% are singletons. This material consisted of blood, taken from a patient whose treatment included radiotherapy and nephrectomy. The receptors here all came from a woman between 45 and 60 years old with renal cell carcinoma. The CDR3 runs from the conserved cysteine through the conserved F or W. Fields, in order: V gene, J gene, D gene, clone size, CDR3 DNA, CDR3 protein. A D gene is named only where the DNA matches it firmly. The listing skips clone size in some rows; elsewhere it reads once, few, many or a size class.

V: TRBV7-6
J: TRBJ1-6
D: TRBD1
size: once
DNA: TGTGCCAGCAGCTTAGCGATTCAACCTTCAGGGGGAGGGCTCGGTAATTCACCCCTCCACTTT
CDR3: CASSLAIQPSGGGLGNSPLHF

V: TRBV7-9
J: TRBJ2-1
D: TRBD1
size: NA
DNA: TGTGCCAGCAGCCCCCGACAGGGATATGTGTTCTTC
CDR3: CASSPRQGYVFF

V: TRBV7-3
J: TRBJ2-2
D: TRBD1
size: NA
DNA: TGTGCCAGCGGCCTACAGGGGGTCAACACCGGGGAGCTGTTTTTT
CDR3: CASGLQGVNTGELFF

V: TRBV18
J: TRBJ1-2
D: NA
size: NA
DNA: TGTGCCAGCTCACAGGAAAGGAACTATGGCTACACCTTC
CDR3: CASSQERNYGYTF

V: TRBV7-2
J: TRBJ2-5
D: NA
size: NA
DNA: TGTGCCAGCAGCTTAGGTACAGGGTGGAAGACCCAGTACTTC
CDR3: CASSLGTGWKTQYF

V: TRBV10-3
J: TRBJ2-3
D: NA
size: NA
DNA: TGTGCCATCAGTGAGGCTGGCGGCACGGATACGCAGTATTTT
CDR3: CAISEAGGTDTQYF

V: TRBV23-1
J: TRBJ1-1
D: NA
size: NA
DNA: TGCGCCAGCAGTCAATCTGCGGGGGGCCTGAACACTGAAGCTTTCTTT
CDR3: CASSQSAGGLNTEAFF

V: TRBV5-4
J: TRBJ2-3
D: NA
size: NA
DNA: TGTGCCAGCAGCCCTTTCCGGGATACGCAGTATTTT
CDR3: CASSPFRDTQYF

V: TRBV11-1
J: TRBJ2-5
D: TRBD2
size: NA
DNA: TGTGCCAGCAGCTCTCATCCGGGGGGAACAGAGACCCAGTACTTC
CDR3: CASSSHPGGTETQYF

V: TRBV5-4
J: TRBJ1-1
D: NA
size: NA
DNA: TGTGCCAGCAGCCAGGGTGCGAACACTGAAGCTTTCTTT
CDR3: CASSQGANTEAFF

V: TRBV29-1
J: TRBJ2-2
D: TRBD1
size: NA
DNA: TGCAGCGTTGAATGGACAGGGCCCGGGGAGCTGTTTTTT
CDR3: CSVEWTGPGELFF

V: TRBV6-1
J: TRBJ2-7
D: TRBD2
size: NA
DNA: TGTGCCAGCAGAACTAGCGGCTCCTACGAGCAGTACTTC
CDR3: CASRTSGSYEQYF

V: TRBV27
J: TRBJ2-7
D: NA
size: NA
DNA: TGTGCCAGCAGTCAACTACAGGGTTTCAAGCAGTACTTC
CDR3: CASSQLQGFKQYF

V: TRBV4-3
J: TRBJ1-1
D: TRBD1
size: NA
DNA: TGCGCCAGCAGCCAAGATCGGGGGACAGGGAGGCTGAAAATGAACACTGAAGCTTTCTTT
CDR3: CASSQDRGTGRLKMNTEAFF

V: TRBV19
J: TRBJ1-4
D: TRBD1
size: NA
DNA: TGTGCCAGTAGAGGACAGGGTTGGACTAATGAAAAACTGTTTTTT
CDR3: CASRGQGWTNEKLFF

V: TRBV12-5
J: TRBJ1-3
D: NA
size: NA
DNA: TGTGCTAGTGGTTTGGCCGGACAGAGCTCTGGAAACACCATATATTTT
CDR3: CASGLAGQSSGNTIYF

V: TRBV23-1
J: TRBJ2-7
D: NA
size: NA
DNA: TGCGCCAGCAGTCAGAGGCCCTACGAGCAGTACTTC
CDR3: CASSQRPYEQYF

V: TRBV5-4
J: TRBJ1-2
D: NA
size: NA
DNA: TGTGCCAGCAGCCCTGGTGGGGGCCATGGCAACTATGGCTACACCTTC
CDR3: CASSPGGGHGNYGYTF

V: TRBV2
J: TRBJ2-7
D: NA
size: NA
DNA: TGTGCCAGCACCCCTGTTAGGCAGATCTACGAGCAGTACTTC
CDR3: CASTPVRQIYEQYF

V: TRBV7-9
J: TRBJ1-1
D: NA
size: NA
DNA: TGTGCCAGCAGCTTAGGGGAGACAGCTTTCTTT
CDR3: CASSLGETAFF

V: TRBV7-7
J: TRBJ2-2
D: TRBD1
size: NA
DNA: TGTGCTAGCACCAAGGGGCCGGGACAGGATAACACCGGGGAGCTGTTTTTT
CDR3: CASTKGPGQDNTGELFF

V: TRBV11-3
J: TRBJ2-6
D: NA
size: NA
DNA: TGTGCCAGCAGCTTGGAGGGGGCCGGGGCCAACGTCCTGACTTTC
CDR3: CASSLEGAGANVLTF

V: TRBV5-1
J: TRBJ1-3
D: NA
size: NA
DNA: TGCGCCAGCAGCTTGGGGGGCCTGATAGCTCTCTCTGGAAACACCATATATTTT
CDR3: CASSLGGLIALSGNTIYF

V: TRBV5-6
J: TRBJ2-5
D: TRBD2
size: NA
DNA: TGTGCCAGCAGCGTTGGACTAGCCGGCCAAGAGACCCAGTACTTC
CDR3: CASSVGLAGQETQYF

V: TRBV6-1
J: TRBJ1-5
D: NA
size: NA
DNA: TGTGCCAGCAGTGAATTGGCTTTGGGGGTCGGCAATCAGCCCCAGCATTTT
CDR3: CASSELALGVGNQPQHF

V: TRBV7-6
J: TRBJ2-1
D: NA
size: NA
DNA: TGTGCCAGCAGCTCCAGGACAGTCTCCTACAATGAGCAGTTCTTC
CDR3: CASSSRTVSYNEQFF

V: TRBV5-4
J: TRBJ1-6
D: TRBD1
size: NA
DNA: TGTGCCAGCAGCTTACAGGGGATGGATTCACCCCTCCACTTT
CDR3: CASSLQGMDSPLHF

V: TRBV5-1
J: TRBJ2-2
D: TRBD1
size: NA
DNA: TGCGCCAGCAGCGCCCGGGACAGGGCGAACACCGGGGAGCTGTTTTTT
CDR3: CASSARDRANTGELFF

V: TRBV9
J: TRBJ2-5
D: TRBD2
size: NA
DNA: TGTGCCAGCAGCGTAGGACTAGCGGGGGGCCCATCTGGAACCCAGTACTTC
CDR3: CASSVGLAGGPSGTQYF

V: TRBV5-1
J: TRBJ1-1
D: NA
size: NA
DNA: TGCGCCAGCAGCTTGACACCCGGGGGAACTGAAGCTTTCTTT
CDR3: CASSLTPGGTEAFF

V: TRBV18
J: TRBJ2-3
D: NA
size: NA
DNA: TGTGCCAGCTCACCACGGGACCCAGATACGCAGTATTTT
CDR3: CASSPRDPDTQYF

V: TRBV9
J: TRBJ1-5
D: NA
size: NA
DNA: TGTGCCAGCAGCGTCGGGCAGGGCGGACAGCCCCAGCATTTT
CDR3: CASSVGQGGQPQHF

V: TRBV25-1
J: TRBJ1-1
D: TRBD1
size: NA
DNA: TGTGCCAGCAGGGGACAGGGGATGAACACTGAAGCTTTCTTT
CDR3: CASRGQGMNTEAFF

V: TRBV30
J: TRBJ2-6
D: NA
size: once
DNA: TGTGCCTGGAGTGACGGAGCGTTAGGGGCCAACGTCCTGACTTTC
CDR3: CAWSDGALGANVLTF

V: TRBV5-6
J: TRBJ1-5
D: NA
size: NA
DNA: TGTGCCAGCAGCCAAGGTTGGGGGCAAAATCAGCCCCAGCATTTT
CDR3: CASSQGWGQNQPQHF

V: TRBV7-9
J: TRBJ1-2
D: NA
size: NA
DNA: TGTGCCAGCAGCTTACAGGGAGCGGAATGGTCTGGCTACACCTTC
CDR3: CASSLQGAEWSGYTF

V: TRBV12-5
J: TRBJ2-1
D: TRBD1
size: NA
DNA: TGTGCTAGTGGTTTGGTAGGGGGGACAGGTATATACAATGAGCAGTTCTTC
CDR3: CASGLVGGTGIYNEQFF

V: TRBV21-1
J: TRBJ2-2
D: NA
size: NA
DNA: TGTGCCAGCAGCAATCCCCGGACAGGGTTACTTGAGATCATTACCACCGGGGAGCTGTTTTTT
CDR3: CASSNPRTGLLEIITTGELFF

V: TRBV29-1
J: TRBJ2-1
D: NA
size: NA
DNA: TGCAGCGTTGTCGACGGGGCCTACTCCTACAATGAGCAGTTCTTC
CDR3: CSVVDGAYSYNEQFF

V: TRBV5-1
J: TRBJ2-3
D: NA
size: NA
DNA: TGCGCCAGCAGCCCGGGGACCGACCGGTCCACAGATACGCAGTATTTT
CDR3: CASSPGTDRSTDTQYF

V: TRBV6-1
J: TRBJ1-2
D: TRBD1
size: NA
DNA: TGTGCCAGCAGTGCGAGGGGACAGCCTTTGCGGGGCTACACCTTC
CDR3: CASSARGQPLRGYTF

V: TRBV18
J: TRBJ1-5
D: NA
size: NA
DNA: TGTGCCAGCTCACCTAAGACTGATCAGCCCCAGCATTTT
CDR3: CASSPKTDQPQHF

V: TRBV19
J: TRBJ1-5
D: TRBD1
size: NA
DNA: TGTGCCAGTCTCAAAAGGACAGGCGTCTCCCCGAGCAATCAGCCCCAGCATTTT
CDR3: CASLKRTGVSPSNQPQHF

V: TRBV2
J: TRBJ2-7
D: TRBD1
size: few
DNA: TGTGCCAGCAATCCGGACAGGAGCTCCTACGAGCAGTACTTC
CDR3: CASNPDRSSYEQYF

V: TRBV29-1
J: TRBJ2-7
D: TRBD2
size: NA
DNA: TGCAGCGTTGGGGGGACTAGCGGGGCTGATTCCTACGAGCAGTACTTC
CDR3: CSVGGTSGADSYEQYF

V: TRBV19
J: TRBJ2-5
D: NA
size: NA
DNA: TGTGCCAGTAGTATGGGGAGGCGAGAGACCCAGTACTTC
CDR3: CASSMGRRETQYF

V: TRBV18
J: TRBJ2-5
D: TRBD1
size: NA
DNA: TGTGCCAGCTCATTCGACAGGGGCCTGGGACAGACCCAGTACTTC
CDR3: CASSFDRGLGQTQYF

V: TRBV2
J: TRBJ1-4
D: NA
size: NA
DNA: TGTGCCAGCGTACCACTTCGACAATTTAATGAAAAACTGTTTTTT
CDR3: CASVPLRQFNEKLFF

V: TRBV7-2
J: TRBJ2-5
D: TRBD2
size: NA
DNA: TGTGCCAGCAGCTTGACCTTGGGACTACAGTACTTC
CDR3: CASSLTLGLQYF

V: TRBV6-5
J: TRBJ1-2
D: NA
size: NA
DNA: TGTGCCAGCAGACCTGACAGGATAGCTAACTATGGCTACACCTTC
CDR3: CASRPDRIANYGYTF

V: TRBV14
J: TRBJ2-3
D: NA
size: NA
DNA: TGTGCCAGCAGCCAAGAAAAGTACACGACGCAGTATTTT
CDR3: CASSQEKYTTQYF

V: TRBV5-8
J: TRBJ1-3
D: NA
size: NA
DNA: TGTGCCAGCAGCTTCCGGGGGGGCAGAAACACCATATATTTT
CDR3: CASSFRGGRNTIYF

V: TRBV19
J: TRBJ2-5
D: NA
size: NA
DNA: TGTGCCAGTAGCGTGGACTTCCAAGAGACCCAGTACTTC
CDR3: CASSVDFQETQYF

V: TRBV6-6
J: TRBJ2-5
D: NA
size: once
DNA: TGTGCCAGCAGGAAGGAGGGGGGGCAAGAGACCCAGTACTTC
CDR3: CASRKEGGQETQYF

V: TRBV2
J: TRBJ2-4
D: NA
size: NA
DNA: TGTGCCAGCAGTGGGGACCCGATAGCCAAAAACATTCAGTACTTC
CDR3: CASSGDPIAKNIQYF

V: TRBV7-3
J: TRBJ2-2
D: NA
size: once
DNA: TGTGCCAGCAGCTTACAGGGCTACGGGGAGCTGTTTTTT
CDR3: CASSLQGYGELFF

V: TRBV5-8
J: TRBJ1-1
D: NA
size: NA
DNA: TGTGCCAGCCAGTTTCGGGGGTTTAACACTGAAGCTTTCTTT
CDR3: CASQFRGFNTEAFF

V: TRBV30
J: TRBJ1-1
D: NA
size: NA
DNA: TGTGCCTGCCAAACAGAACGAGACACTGAAGCTTTCTTT
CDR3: CACQTERDTEAFF

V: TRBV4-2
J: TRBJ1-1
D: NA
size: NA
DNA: TGTGCCAGCAGCCAAGATGAGGAGATTGAAGCTTTCTTT
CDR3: CASSQDEEIEAFF